A selection of T cell receptor beta chains follows, all from one sample in a study of blood T cell repertoires in COVID-19. Profiling relied on immunoSEQ multiplex PCR, and the TCRdb table lists in-frame clones only, not all of them. The sample has about 82,000 clones; about 80% are singletons. The sequenced sample consisted of peripheral blood. Receptors were obtained from a woman aged 40 to 50 with active or convalescent COVID-19. Both conserved end residues are part of each CDR3. Fields, in order: V gene, J gene, CDR3 protein.

>TRBV12-3/TRBV12-4|TRBJ1-2
CASSQGSGYTF
>TRBV7-9|TRBJ2-2
CASTPNPGQGIGELFF
>TRBV3-1/TRBV3-2|TRBJ2-5
CASSQRRLAGVETQYF
>TRBV5-1|TRBJ1-5
CASKYGQATQHF
>TRBV28|TRBJ1-4
CASSSLDKYEKLFF
>TRBV5-4|TRBJ2-1
CAIGLAGTIEQFF
>TRBV5-1|TRBJ2-7
CASRDRTGQYEQYF
>TRBV4-2|TRBJ1-5
CASSRGREVSSNQPQHF
>TRBV4-3|TRBJ1-1
CASSQDWARGGVNTEAFF
>TRBV3-1/TRBV3-2|TRBJ1-2
CASSQEGGPKALFAF
>TRBV24-1|TRBJ2-3
CATSREYTQYF
>TRBV10-3|TRBJ1-1
CAISGPGGTEAFF
>TRBV7-3|TRBJ2-3
CASSARDRDTQYF
>TRBV3-1/TRBV3-2|TRBJ2-3
CASSLLSEDTQYF
>TRBV28|TRBJ1-2
CASSRTTDRARGYTF
>TRBV6-5|TRBJ2-5
CASSYLGLALETQYF